This entry describes one T cell receptor beta chain. This sample was included in a study of cytomegalovirus exposure and HLA in healthy donors. Donors counted as nominally healthy when sampled, yet unrecorded immune exposures were likely. Trimming shortened V by 0 bases and J by 7 bases, and 15 bases separated the two germline ends. The CDR3 totals 15 residues. The PCR was carried out with 60 Vbeta primers and 13 Jbeta primers. The method was immunoSEQ multiplex PCR; TCRdb's version includes in-frame clones alone and lacks a portion of them. This table holds over 200,000 clones, roughly four fifths found once.

The sequence was collected from a woman aged 40-49 years in good health and CMV-seronegative. The sequenced sample was PBMCs. V and J are TRBV23-1 and TRBJ1-2; no firm D call. TRBV23-1 is noted as an ORF with a role that remains uncertain. The CDR3 bases are TGCGCCAGCAGTCAATCCCCGGGAGACGATTGTGGCTACACCTTC. It specifies CASSQSPGDDCGYTF.